This TCR beta chain is drawn from a study of cytomegalovirus exposure and HLA in healthy donors. The overall study: From donors who were HLA-typed, an early data release held approximately 91 million unique TCRs. Findings of the study overall: The study recorded over 150 TCR beta chains that were cytomegalovirus-associated. After further analysis at a later stage, around 17,000 TCR beta sequences were associated with HLA alleles at 0.05 false discovery rate.

As regards this clone: What it recognizes is unknown.

PCR used 60 Vbeta primers and 13 Jbeta primers. Using immunoSEQ multiplex PCR, the repertoire was profiled, and TCRdb retains in-frame clones only, with some absent. The data hold some 190,000 clones, with around 87% observed a single time. V was pared by 6 bases and J by 2 bases, with 17 bases between. Looked up from germline, CDR1 is SGHAT and CDR2 is FQNNGV. The CDR3 consists of 15 residues. This rearrangement joins TRBV11-2 to TRBJ2-7, with TRBD1 as a possible D gene (5 bases). The sequence derives from a woman in her late teens or twenties in good health and CMV-seronegative. The sequencing sample was made of PBMCs. CDR3 sequence: CASSFSQGATYEQYF. The CDR3 region has the DNA TGTGCCAGCAGTTTCTCTCAGGGCGCCACCTACGAGCAGTACTTC.